Detailed here is one T cell receptor beta chain. V was pared by 5 bases and J by 7 bases, with 15 bases between. CDR3 length: 14 residues. Germline values: CDR1 SGHRS, CDR2 YFSETQ. This record comes from a study of T cell responses to AZD1222 COVID-19 vaccine. Libraries were prepared by immunoSEQ multiplex PCR; TCRdb keeps only in-frame clonotypes and omits some of them. The data contain under 150,000 clones, approximately 90% of them singletons. The material was peripheral blood, obtained 28 days after the second AZD1222 dose. The TCR comes from an adult who received the AZD1222 COVID-19 vaccine. The rearrangement joins TRBV5-1 to TRBJ2-2; tentative D call: TRBD2 (5 bases). The CDR3 loop reads CASRVAPNGGELFF. DNA for the CDR3: TGCGCCAGCAGAGTAGCGCCGAACGGCGGGGAGCTGTTTTTT.